Below are 23 T cell receptor beta chains sequenced from a single sample in a study of T cell responses to AZD1222 COVID-19 vaccine. Method: immunoSEQ multiplex PCR; TCRdb's copy keeps in-frame clones and lacks some. The sample has roughly 100,000 clones; over 75% are singletons. The sequencing here drew on peripheral blood, taken on day 0 of AZD1222 vaccination. Every receptor here comes from an adult in good health.

The chain links TRBV28 to TRBJ1-2, with a tentative D call TRBD1 (5 bases). Germline V lookup: CDR1 MDHEN, CDR2 SYDVKM. V lost 3 bases to trimming and J lost 6 bases, with 14 bases between them. The CDR3 has 14 amino acids. In DNA form, the CDR3 reads TGTGCCAGCAGTTTCGGGGACTTAATTGATGGCTACACCTTC. Residues: CASSFGDLIDGYTF.

The DNA of the CDR3 is TGTGCCACCAGTGATCGAGGACAGCTAAAAGAGACCCAGTACTTC. Encoded protein: CATSDRGQLKETQYF. The J gene is TRBJ2-5, the V gene TRBV24-1; D is perhaps TRBD1 (6 bases). Germline CDR1 KGHDR, CDR2 SFDVKD. Trimming stripped 3 bases from V and 3 bases from J, with 13 bases between. This CDR3 spans 15 amino acids.

This chain joins TRBV12-3 or TRBV12-4 and TRBJ1-2, with D maybe TRBD1 (6 bases). This CDR3 contains 12 residues. The V end was cut by 7 bases, the J end by 2 bases, with 8 bases between. Here the CDR3 DNA reads TGTGCCAGCAACGGGGGCAACTATGGCTACACCTTC. Translation: CASNGGNYGYTF.

About this clone: The sample carries other DNA sequences with the same CDR3. This chain links TRBV27 with TRBJ2-7; possibly TRBD1 or TRBD2 for D (5 bases each). Germline V gene lookup returns CDR1 MNHEY and CDR2 SMNVEV (reference sequence). Trimming shortened V by 2 bases and J by 2 bases, and 10 bases separated the two germline ends. The CDR3 consists of 14 residues. The DNA for the CDR3 is TGTGCCAGCAGTTTAAGCCGGGGCCCCTACGAGCAGTACTTC. It specifies CASSLSRGPYEQYF.

This rearrangement joins TRBV18 to TRBJ1-5; no clear D. Per the germline V gene, CDR1 is KGHSH and CDR2 is LQKENI. The CDR3 loop spans 14 amino acids. Trimming removed 2 bases at V and 7 bases at J, with 12 bases between. In nucleotides, the CDR3 is TGTGCCAGCTCACCAAGTCCAGCCCCGCAGCCCCAGCATTTT. It is translated as CASSPSPAPQPQHF. The complete variable domain, with remaining parts taken from reference TRBV18 and TRBJ1-5, reads NAGVMQNPRHLVRRRGQEARLRCSPMKGHSHVYWYRQLPEEGLKFMVYLQKENIIDESGMPKERFSAEFPKEGPSILRIQQVVRGDSAAYFCASSPSPAPQPQHFGDGTRLSIL.

In its sample, this clone was seen once. V usage is TRBV4-1 and J usage is TRBJ2-2; 7 bases agree with TRBD1. The junction had 8 bases not matched to a gene; V was cut back by 4 bases and J by 6 bases. CDR3 length: 15 amino acids. Per germline, CDR1 MGHRA and CDR2 YSYEKL. The CDR3 is CASSPQDRVAGELFF. The CDR3 bases are TGCGCCAGCAGCCCCCAAGACAGGGTGGCCGGGGAGCTGTTTTTT.

The gene calls are TRBV18 and TRBJ2-6, with D perhaps being TRBD1 or TRBD2 (5 bases each). This CDR3 contains 17 residues. Germline CDR1 and CDR2: KGHSH and LQKENI. The V end lost 3 bases, the J end lost 1 base, and 13 bases lay between the germline ends. As DNA, the CDR3 is TGTGCCAGCTCACCCGGGGCAGGAGGATCTGGGGCCAACGTCCTGACTTTC. Residues: CASSPGAGGSGANVLTF.

V usage is TRBV24-1 and J usage is TRBJ1-2, with D unclear. The V end lost 4 bases, the J end lost 2 bases, and 10 bases lay between the germline ends. CDR3 length: 14 residues. CDR1 and CDR2 (germline): KGHDR, SFDVKD. The CDR3 here is CATSDRGRNYGYTF. The CDR3 DNA sequence: TGTGCCACCAGTGACCGCGGACGGAACTATGGCTACACCTTC.

This chain joins TRBV7-9 and TRBJ2-3; possibly TRBD1 or TRBD2 for D (5 bases each). V was shortened by 8 bases and J by 4 bases, with 22 bases between the two germline ends. The CDR3 runs 16 residues. Germline V gene lookup returns CDR1 SEHNR and CDR2 FQNEAQ (reference sequence). CDR3: CASSPGRGRTSDTQYF. In nucleotides, the CDR3 is TGTGCCAGCTCTCCTGGTCGGGGACGGACCTCAGATACGCAGTATTTT.

The genes are TRBV28 and TRBJ1-1, with a tentative D call TRBD1 (6 bases). The CDR3 totals 14 residues. Trimming took off 4 bases at V and 3 bases at J, with 12 bases between the two ends. Germline values: CDR1 MDHEN, CDR2 SYDVKM. CDR3 sequence reads: CASSSPGQYTEAFF. The CDR3, as DNA: TGTGCCAGCAGTTCCCCTGGACAGTACACTGAAGCTTTCTTT.

This clone was seen only once. The CDR3 region has the DNA TGTGCCAGTAGTAGGTTTAGTGAGTACTTC. Protein product: CASSRFSEYF. This sequence joins TRBV19 and TRBJ2-5; D remains ambiguous. CDR3 length: 10 amino acids. The V gene's germline CDR1 is LNHDA and CDR2 SQIVND (reference sequence). V gave up 4 bases and J gave up 12 bases, with 9 bases separating them.

This clone appeared once. The chain joins TRBV6-5 to TRBJ2-1; D gene unclear. Trimming removed 0 bases at V and 0 bases at J, with 9 bases between. The CDR3 has 16 residues. Germline CDR1 MNHEY, CDR2 SVGAGI. In DNA form, the CDR3 reads TGTGCCAGCAGTTACTCCAGCTTTCTCTCCTACAATGAGCAGTTCTTC. Translated, it gives CASSYSSFLSYNEQFF.

This chain connects TRBV5-1 to TRBJ2-1, with TRBD2 as a possible D gene (5 bases). Trimming took off 4 bases at V and 7 bases at J, with 12 bases between the two ends. Germline loops: CDR1 SGHRS, CDR2 YFSETQ. This CDR3 has 13 amino acids. CDR3 amino acids: CASSPGVGNEQFF. The DNA for the CDR3 is TGCGCCAGCAGCCCCGGGGTGGGGAATGAGCAGTTCTTC. Full variable domain (missing parts from reference TRBV5-1 and TRBJ2-1): KAGVTQTPRYLIKTRGQQVTLSCSPISGHRSVSWYQQTPGQGLQFLFEYFSETQRNKGNFPGRFSGRQFSNSRSEMNVSTLELGDSALYLCASSPGVGNEQFFGPGTRLTVL.

This chain connects TRBV6-5 to TRBJ2-2, with TRBD2 as a possible D gene (6 bases). The CDR3 sequence is 15 residues long. V was clipped by 6 bases and J by 5 bases, with 16 bases between them. Looked up from germline, CDR1 is MNHEY and CDR2 is SVGAGI. The CDR3 protein is CASSLREDWTGELFF. CDR3 coding DNA: TGTGCCAGCAGCCTCAGGGAGGACTGGACCGGGGAGCTGTTTTTT.

The chain joins TRBV6-5 to TRBJ2-2; D is ambiguous. CDR3 length: 12 residues. The germline CDR1 and CDR2 sequences are MNHEY and SVGAGI. V dropped 2 bases and J dropped 6 bases, with 4 bases sitting between them. The CDR3 nucleotides are TGTGCCAGCAGTTACGGGGCCGGGGAGCTGTTTTTT. This gives the protein CASSYGAGELFF.

V is TRBV6-5 and J is TRBJ1-2, with D maybe TRBD1 (6 bases). Germline V gene data show CDR1 as MNHEY and CDR2 as SVGAGI. The CDR3 spans 15 residues. V lost 6 bases, J lost 0 bases, and 14 bases lay in between. CDR3 loop: CASSATGGPNYGYTF. The CDR3 DNA is TGTGCCAGCAGCGCGACCGGGGGCCCTAACTATGGCTACACCTTC.

The gene calls are TRBV7-6 and TRBJ2-3; 12 bases map to TRBD2. Germline V gene data show CDR1 as SGHVS and CDR2 as FNYEAQ. The CDR3 has 19 amino acids. Germline trimming cut 5 bases from V and 2 bases from J; bases unmatched to any gene: 14. The CDR3, as DNA: TGTGCCAGCAGCCCGGGGGGGACTAGCGGGCGGCTACTCACAGATACGCAGTATTTT. Translation gives CASSPGGTSGRLLTDTQYF. Full variable domain (missing parts from reference TRBV7-6 and TRBJ2-3): GAGVSQSPRYKVTKRGQDVALRCDPISGHVSLYWYRQALGQGPEFLTYFNYEAQQDKSGLPNDRFSAERPEGSISTLTIQRTEQRDSAMYRCASSPGGTSGRLLTDTQYFGPGTRLTVL.

This chain links TRBV21-1 with TRBJ1-2. TRBV21-1 corresponds to a pseudogene. This CDR3 region has 15 residues. CDR3 nucleotide sequence: TGTGCCAGCAGCAAGGGTCCCAAGGACGCCTATGGCTACACCTTC. Protein: CASSKGPKDAYGYTF.

A single count supports this clone. CDR3 residues: CASRAGSSYNEQFF. The CDR3 region has the DNA TGCGCCAGCAGGGCGGGGAGCTCCTACAATGAGCAGTTCTTC. V gene TRBV5-1 combines with J gene TRBJ2-1; TRBD2 might be the D (6 bases). Trimming shortened V by 5 bases and J by 0 bases, and 9 bases separated the two germline ends. Per the germline V gene, CDR1 is SGHRS and CDR2 is YFSETQ. The CDR3 totals 14 residues. The whole variable domain, filled in from reference TRBV5-1 and TRBJ2-1, reads KAGVTQTPRYLIKTRGQQVTLSCSPISGHRSVSWYQQTPGQGLQFLFEYFSETQRNKGNFPGRFSGRQFSNSRSEMNVSTLELGDSALYLCASRAGSSYNEQFFGPGTRLTVL.

This clone has a handful of counts. This chain connects TRBV7-2 to TRBJ2-7; D call uncertain. The CDR3 totals 13 residues. Germline values: CDR1 SGHTA, CDR2 FQGNSA. Trimming removed 3 bases from V and 0 bases from J, with 6 bases in between. The CDR3 DNA sequence: TGTGCCAGCAGCTTTGGCGGCTCCTACGAGCAGTACTTC. Translation: CASSFGGSYEQYF.

This sequence joins TRBV11-2 and TRBJ1-6; D remains ambiguous. Trimming cost V 5 bases and J 5 bases, with 10 bases left between them. The CDR3 consists of 14 residues. Per the germline V gene, CDR1 is SGHAT and CDR2 is FQNNGV. CDR3 loop: CASSNQPHNSPLHF. CDR3 sequence (DNA): TGTGCCAGCAGCAACCAACCCCATAATTCACCCCTCCACTTT.

The V and J genes are TRBV5-1 and TRBJ1-2; possibly TRBD1 for D (5 bases). CDR3 size: 13 residues. With 4 bases removed from V and 3 bases from J, the gap between germline ends came to 10 bases. The germline V gene has CDR1 SGHRS and CDR2 YFSETQ. The CDR3 is CASSQGRYYGYTF. Written as DNA, the CDR3 is TGCGCCAGCAGCCAGGGACGGTACTATGGCTACACCTTC.

The chain has TRBV9 and TRBJ1-2, with 7 bases identical to TRBD1. This CDR3 contains 16 residues. The V and J ends lost 4 bases and 2 bases, in that order; junction bases with no gene match: 11. In germline, CDR1 is SGDLS, CDR2 YYNGEE. CDR3 DNA sequence: TGTGCCAGCAGCCCCAGGGGGGTTTCTTACAACTATGGCTACACCTTC. Translation: CASSPRGVSYNYGYTF.